These 24 T cell receptor beta chains were all obtained from the same sample, sequenced in a study of cytomegalovirus exposure and HLA in healthy donors. PCR used 60 Vbeta primers and 13 Jbeta primers. The method was immunoSEQ multiplex PCR; TCRdb's version includes in-frame clones alone and lacks a portion of them. The sample has some 240,000 clones, around 90% seen once. The sequencing input was PBMCs. The receptors originated from a girl between 2 and 10 years old in good health and CMV-seronegative.

The chain has TRBV10-3 and TRBJ2-6, with D maybe TRBD2 (6 bases). This CDR3 spans 17 amino acids. Germline V lookup: CDR1 ENHRY, CDR2 SYGVKD. The V gene lost 3 bases and the J gene lost 6 bases, with 18 bases spanning the gap. CDR3 loop: CAISDRGFPPEANVLTF. The CDR3, as DNA: TGTGCCATCAGTGACCGGGGGTTTCCTCCTGAGGCCAACGTCCTGACTTTC.

The V gene is TRBV2, the J gene TRBJ2-3; 8 bases align to TRBD2. Germline V gene sequence: CDR1 SNHLY, CDR2 FYNNEI. Germline trimming cut 4 bases from V and 5 bases from J; bases unmatched to any gene: 8. This CDR3 has 15 residues. The DNA for the CDR3 is TGTGCCAGCAGTGTCGGGGGGGCCTTTGGAGATACGCAGTATTTT. Its protein is CASSVGGAFGDTQYF. The full variable domain, with the rest looked up from reference TRBV2 and TRBJ2-3, is EPEVTQTPSHQVTQMGQEVILRCVPISNHLYFYWYRQILGQKVEFLVSFYNNEISEKSEIFDDQFSVERPDGSNFTLKIRSTKLEDSAMYFCASSVGGAFGDTQYFGPGTRLTVL.

This chain connects TRBV7-2 to TRBJ2-1; 12 bases agree with TRBD2. Per the germline V gene, CDR1 is SGHTA and CDR2 is FQGNSA. V shed 1 base and J 7 bases; nucleotides not matched to a gene: 2. CDR3 size: 15 residues. The CDR3 nucleotides are TGTGCCAGCAGCTTAGTCGGGACTAGCGGGAATGAGCAGTTCTTC. This translates into CASSLVGTSGNEQFF.

The rearrangement links TRBV30 to TRBJ2-6; no reliable D call. The V gene's germline CDR1 is GTSNPN and CDR2 SVGIG (reference sequence). CDR3 length: 12 amino acids. CDR3 in DNA: TGTGCGCGGCGGTCTGGGGCCAACGTCCTGACTTTC. It encodes CARRSGANVLTF.

This chain uses TRBV15 with TRBJ2-1; tentatively, D is TRBD2 (6 bases). Germline V gives CDR1 LNHNV, CDR2 YYDKDF (reference sequence). CDR3 length: 14 amino acids. V was clipped by 8 bases and J by 7 bases, with 18 bases between them. The CDR3 protein is CATVPGLRENEQFF. The DNA of the CDR3 is TGTGCCACCGTTCCGGGACTGCGAGAGAATGAGCAGTTCTTC.

CDR3 residues: CAYLADSGYEQYF. Written as DNA, the CDR3 is TGTGCCTACCTGGCGGATAGCGGCTACGAGCAGTACTTC. The chain has TRBV2 and TRBJ2-7, with D perhaps matching TRBD2 (6 bases). The ends were cut back, 11 bases at V and 3 bases at J, with 17 bases in the middle. Germline assignment: CDR1 SNHLY and CDR2 FYNNEI. The CDR3 is 13 residues long.

V usage is TRBV25-1 and J usage is TRBJ1-1, with D possibly TRBD1 on 6 matching bases. V dropped 7 bases and J dropped 7 bases, with 16 bases sitting between them. From germline, CDR1 is MGHDK and CDR2 SYGVNS. This CDR3 comprises 13 residues. The CDR3: CASTHTGGLEAFF. As DNA, the CDR3 is TGTGCCAGCACCCATACGGGGGGGCTTGAAGCTTTCTTT.

This chain connects TRBV27 to TRBJ2-1; 7 bases align to TRBD1. Losses at the gene ends were 4 bases for V and 0 bases for J; bases not matched to a gene: 6. Germline V gene data show CDR1 as MNHEY and CDR2 as SMNVEV (reference sequence). There are 16 residues in the CDR3. This chain's CDR3 is CASSSTGTSSYNEQFF. CDR3 DNA: TGTGCCAGCAGTTCGACAGGGACAAGCTCCTACAATGAGCAGTTCTTC.

This chain joins TRBV7-9 and TRBJ1-5; 8 nucleotides align to TRBD1. Germline CDR1 reads SEHNR; CDR2 reads FQNEAQ (reference sequence). The CDR3 is 14 amino acids. The trim removed 5 bases at V and 5 bases at J, leaving 5 bases unmatched. CDR3 sequence reads: CASSGQGEDQPQHF. The CDR3, as DNA: TGTGCCAGCAGCGGACAGGGAGAAGATCAGCCCCAGCATTTT.

The V and J genes are TRBV11-2 and TRBJ2-1, with a possible D match to TRBD2 (6 bases). Trimming left V 5 bases short and J 7 bases short, with 15 bases between. CDR1 SGHAT and CDR2 FQNNGV come from the germline V gene. The CDR3 has 14 amino acids. The CDR3 sequence is CASSPTPGGNEQFF. For the CDR3, the DNA is TGTGCCAGCAGCCCCACCCCAGGAGGGAATGAGCAGTTCTTC.

The sample holds a few counts of this clone. The rearrangement joins TRBV4-2 to TRBJ1-5, with D uncertain. CDR1 is LGHNA and CDR2 is YNFKEQ in the germline V gene. Deletions cut 1 base from V and 3 bases from J, with 13 bases between. The CDR3 is 16 residues long. The CDR3 loop is CASSQVLGRFNQPQHF. The CDR3 region has the DNA TGTGCCAGCAGCCAAGTTTTGGGCCGATTCAATCAGCCCCAGCATTTT.

The chain couples TRBV6-6 to TRBJ1-2; 8 nucleotides agree with TRBD1. The CDR3 runs to 13 residues. Germline V gene sequence: CDR1 MNHNY, CDR2 SVGAGI (reference sequence). V dropped 6 bases and J dropped 8; count of bases not matched to a gene: 8. The chain's CDR3 is CASSARTGSGYTF. CDR3 nucleotides: TGTGCCAGCAGCGCTAGGACAGGGAGCGGCTACACCTTC.

This clone was counted a single time. The chain recombines TRBV2 with TRBJ2-7, with 9 bases matching TRBD1. The V gene's germline CDR1 is SNHLY and CDR2 FYNNEI. The CDR3 has 15 amino acids. Losses at the gene ends were 5 bases for V and 2 bases for J; bases not matched to a gene: 7. The CDR3 nucleotides read TGTGCCAGCAGTAAGGAGACAGGGGGACCCTACGAGCAGTACTTC. This codes for CASSKETGGPYEQYF.

The chain couples TRBV10-3 to TRBJ1-1, with D hard to call. The CDR3 is 13 residues long. Germline CDR1 is ENHRY and CDR2 is SYGVKD. V gave up 8 bases and J gave up 4 bases, with 14 bases separating them. CDR3 in DNA: TGTGCCATCGCGGAGGGCGGTCGCACTGAAGCTTTCTTT. It translates to CAIAEGGRTEAFF.

This clone has only one observation. The rearrangement uses TRBV5-1 and TRBJ2-3; TRBD2 agrees at 10 bases. The CDR3 totals 18 residues. The V segment lost 2 bases and the J segment 0 bases; nucleotides outside the gene matches: 9. Germline CDR1 reads SGHRS; CDR2 reads YFSETQ. For the CDR3, the DNA is TGCGCCAGCAGCTTCCTAGCGGGGGACCCGCTTAGCACAGATACGCAGTATTTT. Translated: CASSFLAGDPLSTDTQYF.

This chain connects TRBV27 to TRBJ2-2; the D gene is possibly TRBD2 (6 bases). Germline CDR1 and CDR2: MNHEY and SMNVEV (reference sequence). Trimming took 4 bases from V and 3 from J, leaving 12 bases between them. The CDR3 length is 15 residues. CDR3 amino acids: CASSSPGSYTGELFF. The CDR3 DNA reads as TGTGCCAGCAGTTCACCCGGGAGTTACACCGGGGAGCTGTTTTTT.

The chain combines TRBV6-5 with TRBJ1-1; D unclear. V was pared by 6 bases and J by 1 base, with 9 bases between. The germline V gene encodes CDR1 MNHEY and CDR2 SVGAGI. CDR3 length equals 13 residues. CDR3 DNA: TGTGCCAGCAGCTTCGGGGAGAACACTGAAGCTTTCTTT. Translating gives CASSFGENTEAFF.

CDR3 amino acids: CASSDPNPTGKETQYF. The CDR3 DNA sequence: TGCGCCAGCAGTGACCCGAATCCTACAGGGAAGGAGACCCAGTACTTC. The chain links TRBV10-2 to TRBJ2-5; D is perhaps TRBD1 (6 bases). Germline V gene sequence: CDR1 WSHSY, CDR2 SAAADI. The V gene lost 3 bases and the J gene lost 5 bases, with 19 bases spanning the gap. The CDR3 extends over 16 amino acids.

This chain connects TRBV5-1 to TRBJ2-7; 10 bases agree with TRBD1. Germline V gives CDR1 SGHRS, CDR2 YFSETQ. J was trimmed by 6 bases and V by 3 bases; bases with no gene match: 3. The CDR3 length is 13 residues. The CDR3 DNA sequence: TGCGCCAGCAGCTACCGGGACAGGGGCGAGCAGTACTTC. Its translation: CASSYRDRGEQYF.

The J gene is TRBJ2-1, the V gene TRBV10-3; 7 nucleotides align to TRBD2. Germline-derived CDR1 and CDR2 are ENHRY and SYGVKD. The CDR3 is 12 amino acids. V dropped 8 bases and J dropped 2; count of bases not matched to a gene: 0. The CDR3 nucleotides are TGTGCCATCGCGGGGGCCTACAATGAGCAGTTCTTC. Amino acid sequence: CAIAGAYNEQFF.

V and J are TRBV30 and TRBJ1-2, with TRBD1 as a possible D gene (6 bases). Per the germline V gene, CDR1 is GTSNPN and CDR2 is SVGIG (reference sequence). This CDR3 contains 15 residues. Trimming took off 4 bases at V and 8 bases at J, with 23 bases between the two ends. CDR3 protein: CAWMNDRTGGLGYTF. Here the CDR3 DNA reads TGTGCCTGGATGAACGATCGTACTGGGGGCTTAGGCTACACCTTC.

V and J are TRBV10-1 and TRBJ2-5, with a possible D match to TRBD2 (5 bases). Looked up from germline, CDR1 is WNHNN and CDR2 is SYGVQD (reference sequence). V was shortened by 2 bases and J by 4 bases, with 14 bases between the two germline ends. This CDR3 comprises 15 residues. This chain's CDR3 is CASSENPSLGETQYF. For the CDR3, the DNA is TGCGCCAGCAGTGAGAACCCTAGCTTAGGAGAGACCCAGTACTTC.

The chain has TRBV11-3 and TRBJ1-5; D call uncertain. Germline V lookup: CDR1 SGHNT, CDR2 YENEEA. V was cut by 4 bases and J by 3 bases, with 13 bases left in between. This CDR3 has 15 amino acids. CDR3 protein: CASSSNLRYNQPQHF. In DNA, the CDR3 is TGTGCCAGCAGCTCCAATCTTAGATACAATCAGCCCCAGCATTTT.

This rearrangement joins TRBV10-3 to TRBJ1-3, with D possibly being TRBD1 (6 bases). The CDR3 totals 14 residues. Between the trimmed V and J ends, which lost 2 bases and 4 bases, there was a span of 9 bases. Germline V gene lookup returns CDR1 ENHRY and CDR2 SYGVKD. CDR3 loop: CAISETGLGNTIYF. CDR3 bases: TGTGCCATCAGTGAGACAGGGCTGGGAAACACCATATATTTT.